The rows below give T cell receptor beta chains drawn from one sample of a study of Graves' ophthalmopathy and Graves' hyperthyroidism. TCRdb used MiXCR to reprocess the multiplex PCR reads, holding one entry per CDR3 protein. The sample yields around 1.1 million distinct CDR3 sequences, about two fifths seen once. The sample comprised peripheral blood or thyroid tissue (not recorded which). Source of these receptors: an adult man with Graves' hyperthyroidism. CDR3s include the opening cysteine and the closing phenylalanine or tryptophan. A D gene is named only where the DNA matches it firmly. Part of the rows lack a size; the others show once, few, many or a class for expanded clones.

cdr3_aa: CASSVGAVETEAFF
cdr3_nt: TGTGCCAGCAGCGTAGGTGCCGTAGAGACTGAAGCTTTCTTT
v_call: TRBV9
j_call: TRBJ1-1
d_call: -
clone_size: many

cdr3_aa: CASSTVGGDYGYTF
cdr3_nt: TGTGCCAGCAGCACGGTGGGAGGTGACTATGGCTACACCTTC
v_call: TRBV7-8
j_call: TRBJ1-2
d_call: -
clone_size: many

cdr3_aa: CASMNDRAGNTEAFF
cdr3_nt: TGTGCCAGCATGAACGACAGGGCCGGGAACACTGAAGCTTTCTTT
v_call: TRBV12-3/TRBV12-4
j_call: TRBJ1-1
d_call: TRBD1
clone_size: many

cdr3_aa: CASSFPGTGANYEQYF
cdr3_nt: TGTGCCAGCAGCTTCCCCGGGACAGGGGCGAACTACGAGCAGTACTTC
v_call: TRBV7-9
j_call: TRBJ2-7
d_call: TRBD1
clone_size: few

cdr3_aa: CASSLYRGGLHGYTF
cdr3_nt: TGTGCCAGCAGTTTATACAGGGGAGGACTACATGGCTACACCTTC
v_call: TRBV28
j_call: TRBJ1-2
d_call: TRBD1
clone_size: few

cdr3_aa: CSVGGGQQETQYF
cdr3_nt: TGCAGCGTTGGTGGAGGGCAACAAGAGACCCAGTACTTC
v_call: TRBV29-1
j_call: TRBJ2-5
d_call: -
clone_size: many

cdr3_aa: CATSVRGSRSGELFF
cdr3_nt: TGTGCCACCAGTGTACGGGGCTCTCGGTCCGGGGAGCTGTTTTTT
v_call: TRBV24-1
j_call: TRBJ2-2
d_call: -
clone_size: many

cdr3_aa: CASSEGLAGGDEQYF
cdr3_nt: TGCGCCAGCAGTGAGGGACTAGCGGGAGGTGACGAGCAGTACTTC
v_call: TRBV10-1
j_call: TRBJ2-7
d_call: TRBD2
clone_size: many

cdr3_aa: CASSLGQGLYGYTF
cdr3_nt: TGTGCCAGCAGCCTCGGACAGGGACTCTATGGCTACACCTTC
v_call: TRBV7-9
j_call: TRBJ1-2
d_call: TRBD1
clone_size: many

cdr3_aa: CASREHRGLGKDTQYF
cdr3_nt: TGTGCCAGCAGAGAGCATCGCGGACTAGGCAAGGATACGCAGTATTTT
v_call: TRBV24-1
j_call: TRBJ2-3
d_call: TRBD2
clone_size: few

cdr3_aa: CASSLQHPYEQYF
cdr3_nt: TGTGCCAGCAGTCTTCAGCATCCCTACGAGCAGTACTTC
v_call: TRBV2
j_call: TRBJ2-7
d_call: -
clone_size: many

cdr3_aa: CKGQGVNTGELFF
cdr3_nt: TGCAAAGGTCAGGGCGTGAACACCGGGGAGCTGTTTTTT
v_call: TRBV20-1
j_call: TRBJ2-2
d_call: -
clone_size: -

cdr3_aa: CSAGRGEDTEAFF
cdr3_nt: TGCAGTGCTGGCCGTGGAGAGGACACTGAAGCTTTCTTT
v_call: TRBV20-1
j_call: TRBJ1-1
d_call: -
clone_size: many

cdr3_aa: CASSQDLRGSYEQYF
cdr3_nt: TGTGCCAGCAGCCAAGATCTTCGGGGGAGCTACGAGCAGTACTTC
v_call: TRBV3-2
j_call: TRBJ2-7
d_call: -
clone_size: few

cdr3_aa: CASRGTVNYGYTF
cdr3_nt: TGTGCCAGCAGAGGGACGGTCAACTATGGCTACACCTTC
v_call: TRBV6-2/TRBV6-3
j_call: TRBJ1-2
d_call: -
clone_size: -

cdr3_aa: CAISEGRGLREQYF
cdr3_nt: TGTGCCATCAGTGAAGGGCGGGGACTGAGAGAGCAGTACTTC
v_call: TRBV10-3
j_call: TRBJ2-7
d_call: -
clone_size: -

cdr3_aa: CSVELGTGVNEQYF
cdr3_nt: TGCAGCGTTGAACTCGGGACAGGGGTCAACGAGCAGTACTTC
v_call: TRBV29-1
j_call: TRBJ2-7
d_call: TRBD1
clone_size: -

cdr3_aa: CASSQDLEGYGYTF
cdr3_nt: TGCGCCAGCAGCCAAGATCTCGAAGGGTATGGCTACACCTTC
v_call: TRBV4-1
j_call: TRBJ1-2
d_call: -
clone_size: many